This T cell receptor beta chain was retrieved from a study of response to subunit inactivated influenza vaccine. This clonotype has just a few counts. Its antigen is currently unknown. The germline CDR1 and CDR2 sequences are DFQATT and SNEGSKA (reference sequence). The CDR3 is 15 residues long. V shed 5 bases and J 1 base; nucleotides not matched to a gene: 9. Using its own MiXCR run on the RT-PCR reads, TCRdb lists one record per CDR3 protein. Found here are roughly 630,000 distinct CDR3 sequences, 12% to 15% of them singletons; the top ten hold around 7.6%. Whole-study findings and limits: Researchers suggested that each seasonal influenza vaccination recruits few new T cells.

Source: PBMCs from blood, taken approximately 15 days before vaccination. The TCR originated in a man aged 50-60 years who received an inactivated influenza vaccine. V and J are TRBV20-1 and TRBJ1-1; TRBD1 matches 8 bases. CDR3 nucleotides: TGCAGTGCTTTCTTATGGGGACAGGCGAACACTGAAGCTTTCTTT. As protein: CSAFLWGQANTEAFF.